The 22 T cell receptor beta chains given below trace back to one sample, sequenced in a study of Ad26.COV2.S vaccination and SARS-CoV-2 variants. The sample's treatment: 15 to 20 received Ad26.COV2.S at low or high dose, single or two shots; 5 received placebo; per-sample allocation not given. Sampling happened 63 days after the first vaccine or placebo injection. The data were produced by immunoSEQ multiplex PCR, yet TCRdb's version contains in-frame clones alone and is incomplete. The repertoire includes about 260,000 clones, around 90% of them detected once, and just under 3% sits in the top ten. The sample in question was peripheral blood, obtained in a trial of Ad26.COV2.S vaccine versus placebo. Every receptor here comes from a person between 18 and 65 years old who received the Ad26.COV2.S COVID-19 vaccine or a placebo.

The chain combines TRBV11-2 with TRBJ2-6; a possible D gene is TRBD2 (5 bases). There are 16 residues in the CDR3. Germline loops: CDR1 SGHAT, CDR2 FQNNGV. V gave up 5 bases and J gave up 4 bases, with 15 bases separating them. The CDR3 DNA reads TGTGCCAGCAGCCCCAGCCCGAGCGGCGGGGCCAACGTCCTGACTTTC. This codes for CASSPSPSGGANVLTF. Complete variable domain (other parts from reference TRBV11-2 and TRBJ2-6): EAGVAQSPRYKIIEKRQSVAFWCNPISGHATLYWYQQILGQGPKLLIQFQNNGVVDDSQLPKDRFSAERLKGVDSTLKIQPAKLEDSAVYLCASSPSPSGGANVLTFGAGSRLTVL.

The chain uses TRBV7-3 and TRBJ2-6, with 8 bases that match TRBD1. The CDR3 consists of 18 residues. Losses at the gene ends were 5 bases for V and 0 bases for J; bases not matched to a gene: 9. Germline loops: CDR1 SGHTA, CDR2 FQGTGA. CDR3: CASSVGTGSPSGANVLTF. DNA for the CDR3: TGTGCCAGCAGCGTAGGGACAGGTTCCCCCTCTGGGGCCAACGTCCTGACTTTC.

The chain combines TRBV6-5 with TRBJ1-4; a possible D gene is TRBD1 (5 bases). From germline, CDR1 is MNHEY and CDR2 SVGAGI. The V end lost 8 bases, the J end lost 5 bases, and 15 bases lay between the germline ends. The CDR3 contains 14 residues. DNA of the CDR3: TGTGCCAGCTCTTACGGGCGGGGGAATGAAAAACTGTTTTTT. Translating gives CASSYGRGNEKLFF.

The J gene is TRBJ2-5, the V gene TRBV5-1; D remains unclear. This CDR3 spans 15 amino acids. Germline CDR1 reads SGHRS; CDR2 reads YFSETQ. V lost 5 bases, J lost 0 bases, and 14 bases lay in between. Written as DNA, the CDR3 is TGCGCCAGCAGGGGGTCCATCTCGTACCAAGAGACCCAGTACTTC. Translation gives CASRGSISYQETQYF.

There are a few counts of this clone. The V call is TRBV6-1, the J call TRBJ2-2; D gene ambiguous. V was clipped by 3 bases and J by 1 base, with 3 bases between them. Germline lookup yields CDR1 MNHNS and CDR2 SASEGT. The CDR3 has 13 amino acids. CDR3 loop: CASSDRNTGELFF. Written as DNA, the CDR3 is TGTGCCAGCAGTGACCGGAACACCGGGGAGCTGTTTTTT.

The rearrangement links TRBV12-3 or TRBV12-4 to TRBJ2-7; D call uncertain. The CDR3 extends over 13 amino acids. Trimming left V 4 bases short and J 5 bases short, with 12 bases between. CDR3 nucleotides: TGTGCCAGCAGTTCTTCTTTGGGGAACGAGCAGTACGTC. It codes for CASSSSLGNEQYV.

The J gene is TRBJ2-2, the V gene TRBV9, with no clear D. Germline V gene sequence: CDR1 SGDLS, CDR2 YYNGEE. The CDR3 length is 13 residues. V gave up 3 bases and J gave up 6 bases, with 9 bases separating them. CDR3 sequence: CASSDWVAGELFF. The CDR3 DNA follows: TGTGCCAGCAGCGACTGGGTCGCCGGGGAGCTGTTTTTT.

The chain is built from TRBV6-2 or TRBV6-3 and TRBJ2-1, with 8 bases fitting TRBD2. The CDR3 is 16 residues long. The V and J ends lost 5 bases and 0 bases, in that order; junction bases with no gene match: 6. The germline V gene encodes CDR1 MNHEY and CDR2 SVGEGT. CDR3 bases: TGTGCCAGCAGTACGCCCGGGGGGGGCTCCTACAATGAGCAGTTCTTC. Its translation: CASSTPGGGSYNEQFF.

The rearrangement links TRBV19 to TRBJ2-3; 8 positions agree with TRBD2. Per the germline V gene, CDR1 is LNHDA and CDR2 is SQIVND (reference sequence). The CDR3 length is 16 residues. Germline trimming cut 3 bases from V and 3 bases from J; bases unmatched to any gene: 8. CDR3 sequence: CASSIGSGKGTDTQYF. The CDR3, as DNA: TGTGCCAGTAGTATCGGTAGCGGGAAGGGAACAGATACGCAGTATTTT. The whole variable domain, remainder taken from reference TRBV19 and TRBJ2-3, is DGGITQSPKYLFRKEGQNVTLSCEQNLNHDAMYWYRQDPGQGLRLIYYSQIVNDFQKGDIAEGYSVSREKKESFPLTVTSAQKNPTAFYLCASSIGSGKGTDTQYFGPGTRLTVL.

V and J are TRBV5-1 and TRBJ2-4; 7 bases agree with TRBD1. V was pared by 6 bases and J by 5 bases, with 5 bases of the junction left unmatched. The CDR3 contains 13 residues. In germline, CDR1 is SGHRS, CDR2 YFSETQ. The CDR3 here is CASKGQVENIQYF. CDR3 nucleotide sequence: TGCGCCAGCAAAGGACAGGTCGAAAACATTCAGTACTTC.

This chain links TRBV10-3 with TRBJ2-3; 7 bases are a match to TRBD2. The CDR3 is 12 residues long. V was pared by 0 bases and J by 12 bases, with 3 bases of the junction left unmatched. CDR1 ENHRY and CDR2 SYGVKD come from the germline V gene. CDR3 sequence reads: CAISESGLKQYF. The CDR3 DNA reads TGTGCCATCAGTGAGTCGGGACTAAAACAGTATTTT.

A word on this clone: The sample holds other DNA sequences that translate to the same CDR3. The V gene is TRBV12-3 or TRBV12-4, the J gene TRBJ2-3; D not certain. CDR3 length equals 11 residues. Trimming took 5 bases from V and 3 from J, leaving 3 bases between them. CDR3 sequence (DNA): TGTGCCAGCAGTCGAACAGATACGCAGTATTTT. This gives the protein CASSRTDTQYF.

This clone appeared once. Other DNA variants within this sample encode the same CDR3. V usage is TRBV18 and J usage is TRBJ1-1; D might be TRBD1 (5 bases). The germline V gene encodes CDR1 KGHSH and CDR2 LQKENI. The CDR3 is 13 residues long. The V and J ends lost 5 bases and 2 bases respectively, with 9 bases between them. Here the CDR3 reads CASSADRNTEAFF. The CDR3 DNA sequence: TGTGCCAGCTCAGCCGACAGAAACACTGAAGCTTTCTTT.

Worth noting for this clone: Germline is not matched at one junction end, which may reflect a read error. The chain recombines TRBV29-1 with TRBJ1-2, with D perhaps TRBD1 (5 bases). Germline values: CDR1 SQVTM, CDR2 ANQGSEA. This CDR3 is 13 amino acids long. The CDR3 protein is CSVEGAPPNGYTF. The CDR3 nucleotides are TGCAGCGTAGAAGGGGCGCCTCCGAATGGCTACACCTTC.

This chain links TRBV6-6 with TRBJ1-1; D remains unclear. Germline CDR1 and CDR2: MNHNY and SVGAGI (reference sequence). The V and J ends lost 5 bases and 5 bases respectively, with 15 bases between them. CDR3 length: 14 amino acids. In nucleotides, the CDR3 is TGTGCCAGCAGTCAACCGACGACCGGGACTGAAGCTTTCTTT. Amino acid sequence: CASSQPTTGTEAFF.

This rearrangement joins TRBV18 to TRBJ1-1; D gene ambiguous. This CDR3 has 14 amino acids. The germline V and J ends were trimmed by 4 bases and 0 bases, with 9 bases remaining between them. CDR1 KGHSH and CDR2 LQKENI come from the germline V gene. The CDR3 sequence: CASSHDKLNTEAFF. In DNA form, the CDR3 reads TGTGCCAGCTCACATGACAAGTTGAACACTGAAGCTTTCTTT.

The chain carries TRBV2 and TRBJ1-5, with TRBD1 matching 7 bases. The CDR3 runs to 14 residues. The J segment lost 4 bases and the V segment lost 5 bases, leaving 5 bases of the junction unmatched. Germline V gene lookup returns CDR1 SNHLY and CDR2 FYNNEI. The CDR3 nucleotides are TGTGCCAGCAGTAGACAGGGTTGGAATCAGCCCCAGCATTTT. It codes for CASSRQGWNQPQHF.

This rearrangement joins TRBV18 to TRBJ2-1; a weak D match, TRBD2 (5 bases). With 2 bases removed from V and 0 bases from J, the gap between germline ends came to 8 bases. Per germline, CDR1 KGHSH and CDR2 LQKENI. CDR3 length: 15 residues. The CDR3 here is CASSPLLDSYNEQFF. The CDR3 nucleotides read TGTGCCAGCTCACCATTACTAGACTCCTACAATGAGCAGTTCTTC.

The V and J genes are TRBV7-2 and TRBJ2-1; 14 bases are a match to TRBD2. The CDR3 totals 15 residues. Germline trimming cut 5 bases from V and 7 bases from J; bases unmatched to any gene: 4. CDR1 is SGHTA, CDR2 FQGNSA, per germline. The CDR3 sequence: CASSPGTSGSNEQFF. The CDR3 coding sequence is TGTGCCAGCAGCCCGGGGACTAGCGGGAGTAATGAGCAGTTCTTC.

For the CDR3, the DNA is TGTGCCAGCAGTTCGGCGGACAATCAGCCCCAGCATTTT. As protein: CASSSADNQPQHF. The chain employs TRBV6-6 and TRBJ1-5; D is undetermined. The CDR3 sequence is 13 residues long. Trimming removed 4 bases from V and 3 bases from J, with 7 bases in between. Germline V gene sequence: CDR1 MNHNY, CDR2 SVGAGI (reference sequence).

The chain combines TRBV4-1 with TRBJ1-2; no clear D. In germline, CDR1 is MGHRA, CDR2 YSYEKL. The V end was cut by 5 bases, the J end by 5 bases, with 15 bases between. This CDR3 has 14 residues. In DNA, the CDR3 is TGCGCCAGCAGCACCCCCCTTACTAGATATGGCTACACCTTC. Translation gives CASSTPLTRYGYTF.

The V gene is TRBV6-2 or TRBV6-3, the J gene TRBJ1-2; 9 bases map to TRBD1. Unmatched junction bases numbered 21, after V lost 5 bases and J lost 5 bases. Germline CDR1 is MNHEY and CDR2 is SVGEGT. This CDR3 region has 19 residues. The DNA of the CDR3 is TGTGCCAGCAGTAACGGACTGGGACAGGGTTATGAATCGACATATGGCTACACCTTC. Translating gives CASSNGLGQGYESTYGYTF.